One sample yielded the 29 T cell receptor beta chains listed below, sequenced in a study of blood T cell repertoires in COVID-19 (dated by TCRdb to about 2020). Libraries were built with the immunoSEQ multiplex PCR assay. TCRdb retrieved this table from immuneACCESS and kept in-frame rearrangements only. Not all clones are present; in checked studies, unresolved V genes account for under half, and no reason is known for the remainder. For this sample there are fewer than 250,000 clones; 86% appear just once. Jointly, the top ten make up 20% to 25% of the sample. The sample was PBMCs or T cells enriched from blood (not recorded which). The receptors shown here come from a woman between 40 and 50 years old in a cohort exposed to, infected with or recovered from COVID-19 (not recorded which).

The V gene is TRBV19, the J gene TRBJ2-1; the match to TRBD2 covers 9 bases. This CDR3 region has 16 residues. CDR1 is LNHDA, CDR2 SQIVND, per germline (reference sequence). Trimming took 3 bases from V and 3 from J; bases not matched to a gene: 6. The CDR3 protein is CASSIGGGADYNEQFF. CDR3 DNA sequence: TGTGCCAGTAGTATTGGCGGGGGGGCGGACTACAATGAGCAGTTCTTC.

This rearrangement joins TRBV27 to TRBJ1-3; TRBD1 matches at 8 bases. From germline, CDR1 is MNHEY and CDR2 SMNVEV (reference sequence). The CDR3 has 15 amino acids. Trimming removed 5 bases from V and 4 bases from J; junction bases left unmatched: 7. CDR3 in amino acids: CASSLRTGYGNTIYF. CDR3 nucleotides: TGTGCCAGCAGTCTCAGGACAGGGTACGGAAACACCATATATTTT.

This clone was seen only a few times. The rearrangement links TRBV6-5 to TRBJ2-1; 8 positions agree with TRBD1. The CDR3 length is 13 residues. Germline CDR1 reads MNHEY; CDR2 reads SVGAGI. V shed 6 bases and J 8 bases; nucleotides not matched to a gene: 6. This chain's CDR3 is CASSPQGAHEQFF. The CDR3 nucleotides read TGTGCCAGCAGCCCCCAGGGGGCCCATGAGCAGTTCTTC.

The genes are TRBV6-5 and TRBJ2-2; the match to TRBD2 covers 7 bases. The germline CDR1 and CDR2 sequences are MNHEY and SVGAGI. The CDR3 is 15 amino acids. V shed 7 bases and J 2 bases; nucleotides not matched to a gene: 7. CDR3 nucleotides: TGTGCCAGCAAGCGGGGAGGGCTCAACACCGGGGAGCTGTTTTTT. It specifies CASKRGGLNTGELFF.

The CDR3 here is CASSPTTQETQYF. CDR3 DNA: TGTGCCAGCAGTCCGACTACTCAAGAGACCCAGTACTTC. This rearrangement joins TRBV3-1 (or the pseudogene TRBV3-2) to TRBJ2-5; TRBD2 is a possible D gene (5 bases). Germline lookup yields CDR1 LGHDT and CDR2 YNNKEL (reference sequence). This CDR3 is built from 13 residues. V lost 6 bases, J lost 2 bases, and 10 bases lay in between.

This clone was detected a few times. This chain links TRBV5-5 with TRBJ2-3; 9 bases map to TRBD2. The trim removed 4 bases at V and 3 bases at J, leaving 15 bases unmatched. CDR1 is SGHKS and CDR2 is YYEKEE in the germline V gene (reference sequence). This CDR3 is built from 18 residues. This CDR3 is CASSDGRWREGPTDTQYF. DNA for the CDR3: TGTGCCAGCAGCGACGGGAGGTGGCGGGAGGGCCCAACAGATACGCAGTATTTT. Using reference TRBV5-5 and TRBJ2-3 for the parts outside the CDR3, the full variable domain is DAGVTQSPTHLIKTRGQQVTLRCSPISGHKSVSWYQQVLGQGPQFIFQYYEKEERGRGNFPDRFSARQFPNYSSELNVNALLLGDSALYLCASSDGRWREGPTDTQYFGPGTRLTVL.

This clone occurred many times. The V call is TRBV7-9, the J call TRBJ2-7; a possible D gene is TRBD2 (5 bases). Germline V lookup: CDR1 SEHNR, CDR2 FQNEAQ (reference sequence). This CDR3 is 12 amino acids long. V was shortened by 1 base and J by 8 bases, with 9 bases between the two germline ends. CDR3 sequence reads: CASSLDSGKQYF. CDR3 DNA sequence: TGTGCCAGCAGCTTAGACTCGGGGAAGCAGTACTTC.

The chain uses TRBV3-1 (or the pseudogene TRBV3-2) and TRBJ1-2; a possible D gene is TRBD1 (5 bases). The CDR3 is made up of 13 amino acids. Germline V gene data show CDR1 as LGHDT and CDR2 as YNNKEL (reference sequence). The V and J ends lost 8 bases and 4 bases respectively, with 14 bases between them. The CDR3 coding sequence is TGTGCCAGCGGGTCTGACAGACCCTATGGCTACACCTTC. It specifies CASGSDRPYGYTF.

This chain connects TRBV12-3 or TRBV12-4 to TRBJ2-1; perhaps TRBD2 as D (5 bases). Trimming stripped 1 base from V and 7 bases from J, with 8 bases between. CDR3 length equals 13 residues. Written as DNA, the CDR3 is TGTGCCAGCAGTTTAGGAGGGATGAATGAGCAGTTCTTC. Its protein is CASSLGGMNEQFF.

The V call is TRBV4-2, the J call TRBJ2-2; the match to TRBD2 covers 10 bases. V dropped 0 bases and J dropped 6; count of bases not matched to a gene: 4. Germline V gene data show CDR1 as LGHNA and CDR2 as YNFKEQ. The CDR3 runs 16 residues. The CDR3 DNA follows: TGTGCCAGCAGCCAAGAATCTAGCGGGAGAGCCGGGGAGCTGTTTTTT. It translates to CASSQESSGRAGELFF.

This chain connects TRBV27 to TRBJ2-2, with a tentative D call TRBD2 (5 bases). In germline, CDR1 is MNHEY, CDR2 SMNVEV (reference sequence). Trimming pared 3 bases from V and 4 bases from J, leaving 9 bases between. The CDR3 contains 14 residues. In DNA, the CDR3 is TGTGCCAGCAGTTTCGGGGTTCGCACCGGGGAGCTGTTTTTT. This gives the protein CASSFGVRTGELFF.

The chain carries TRBV29-1 and TRBJ2-1; 7 nucleotides match TRBD2. The V segment lost 1 base and the J segment 8 bases; nucleotides outside the gene matches: 8. Germline lookup yields CDR1 SQVTM and CDR2 ANQGSEA. The CDR3 is 14 residues long. The CDR3 nucleotides are TGCAGCGTTGAAGGTCGGACTAGTCTCCATGAGCAGTTCTTC. As protein: CSVEGRTSLHEQFF.

This clone was detected only a few times. The genes are TRBV12-3 or TRBV12-4 and TRBJ1-1; the D is unclear. The CDR3 is 13 amino acids. The V gene lost 4 bases and the J gene lost 11 bases, with 17 bases spanning the gap. In DNA form, the CDR3 reads TGTGCCAGCAGTTCCCCCCGCGGGTGGCAGGCTTTCTTT. It encodes CASSSPRGWQAFF.

The chain couples TRBV19 to TRBJ1-4; 9 positions match TRBD1. CDR1 and CDR2 from the germline V gene are LNHDA and SQIVND (reference sequence). This CDR3 has 17 amino acids. V was clipped by 4 bases and J by 10 bases; unmatched bases: 16. In nucleotides, the CDR3 is TGTGCCAGTAGTACAGCCCTCGACGGGACAGGGTTTGGAAAACTGTTTTTT. Amino acid sequence: CASSTALDGTGFGKLFF.

CDR3 coding DNA: TGCGCCAGCAGCTTGTACGGGACAGGAGCTTCCTACGAGCAGTACTTC. Translating it yields CASSLYGTGASYEQYF. The chain joins TRBV5-1 to TRBJ2-7, with 8 nucleotides matching TRBD1. The CDR3 contains 16 residues. CDR1 is SGHRS, CDR2 YFSETQ, per germline. V lost 1 base and J lost 1; bases outside the gene matches: 7.

CDR3 sequence: CSVTNFPGQGIQVGGEKLFF. CDR3 nucleotides: TGCAGCGTTACGAACTTTCCCGGACAGGGGATTCAGGTGGGGGGTGAAAAACTGTTTTTT. This chain links TRBV29-1 with TRBJ1-4; 9 positions agree with TRBD1. V shed 5 bases, J shed 7 bases, and the junction held 26 bases outside the gene matches. Germline CDR1 reads SQVTM; CDR2 reads ANQGSEA. The CDR3 covers 20 residues.

This chain links TRBV7-8 with TRBJ1-1; 9 positions match TRBD1. Germline V gene lookup returns CDR1 SGHVS and CDR2 FQNEAQ. This CDR3 is 14 amino acids long. V dropped 3 bases and J dropped 11; count of bases not matched to a gene: 10. CDR3 DNA sequence: TGTGCCAGCAGCTTTACCGGGACAGGGCATATGGCTTTCTTT. Translated, it gives CASSFTGTGHMAFF.

This rearrangement joins TRBV10-3 to TRBJ2-3; TRBD2 agrees at 7 bases. Germline-derived CDR1 and CDR2 are ENHRY and SYGVKD. With V trimmed by 0 bases and J by 0 bases, 21 bases remained unmatched. CDR3 size: 22 residues. The CDR3 coding sequence is TGTGCCATCAGTGAGTCGATGTGGGCTAGCGGATACCCCCCGGCTAGCACAGATACGCAGTATTTT. Translating it yields CAISESMWASGYPPASTDTQYF.

The chain recombines TRBV7-9 with TRBJ2-1, with 8 nucleotides matching TRBD2. The length of the CDR3 is 18 residues. Germline CDR1 reads SEHNR; CDR2 reads FQNEAQ (reference sequence). The V segment lost 3 bases and the J segment 5 bases; nucleotides outside the gene matches: 15. The CDR3 spells CASSFLTKTSDFDNEQFF. The CDR3 nucleotides are TGTGCCAGCAGCTTCCTGACAAAGACTAGCGATTTCGACAATGAGCAGTTCTTC. Full variable domain (outside the CDR3, taken from reference TRBV7-9 and TRBJ2-1): DTGVSQNPRHKITKRGQNVTFRCDPISEHNRLYWYRQTLGQGPEFLTYFQNEAQLEKSRLLSDRFSAERPKGSFSTLEIQRTEQGDSAMYLCASSFLTKTSDFDNEQFFGPGTRLTVL.

Written as DNA, the CDR3 is TGTGCCAGCAGCCAAGGTAGCGGGAGGGCTCTCTACGAGCAGTACTTC. This translates into CASSQGSGRALYEQYF. The chain combines TRBV14 with TRBJ2-7; TRBD2 matches at 11 bases. The CDR3 covers 16 residues. V was clipped by 1 base and J by 3 bases; unmatched bases: 5. From germline, CDR1 is SGHDN and CDR2 FVKESK.

A single count supports this clone. The chain couples TRBV4-2 to TRBJ2-1; 9 nucleotides match TRBD1. The V and J ends lost 7 bases and 2 bases, in that order; junction bases with no gene match: 9. The CDR3 length is 16 residues. Germline CDR1 reads LGHNA; CDR2 reads YNFKEQ. The CDR3 spells CASTGRTGDTYNEQFF. The CDR3 DNA reads as TGTGCCAGCACAGGACGGACAGGGGATACCTACAATGAGCAGTTCTTC.

The chain uses TRBV19 and TRBJ1-2, with no clear D. CDR3 length equals 15 residues. Germline values: CDR1 LNHDA, CDR2 SQIVND (reference sequence). Deletions cut 3 bases from V and 7 bases from J, with 18 bases between. The CDR3 sequence: CASSISSERDVGYTF. The CDR3 bases are TGTGCCAGTAGTATTAGTAGTGAGAGGGATGTTGGCTACACCTTC.

This chain links TRBV29-1 with TRBJ2-2; 7 bases align to TRBD1. Germline values: CDR1 SQVTM, CDR2 ANQGSEA. This CDR3 region has 15 residues. J gave up 4 bases and V 5 bases, and 10 bases lay outside the gene matches. Here the CDR3 reads CSVSDRVGGTGELFF. In DNA form, the CDR3 reads TGCAGCGTTAGTGACAGGGTTGGGGGCACCGGGGAGCTGTTTTTT.

This clone came up once. DNA of the CDR3: TGTGCCAGCAGCGAACAGGGGGCCTCCTACTATGGCTACACCTTC. Encoded protein: CASSEQGASYYGYTF. This chain links TRBV2 with TRBJ1-2; TRBD1 aligns across 9 bases. The CDR3 sequence is 15 residues long. From germline, CDR1 is SNHLY and CDR2 FYNNEI. The ends lost 6 bases at V and 3 bases at J; junction bases unmatched: 8.

The V and J genes are TRBV7-9 and TRBJ1-2; D remains unclear. Deletions cut 1 base from V and 5 bases from J, with 14 bases between. CDR3 size: 15 residues. Per germline, CDR1 SEHNR and CDR2 FQNEAQ (reference sequence). The CDR3 loop reads CASSLGTLTGYGYTF. The DNA for the CDR3 is TGTGCCAGCAGCTTAGGGACCCTGACGGGGTATGGCTACACCTTC.

CDR3: CASSLGGEGTGELFF. The CDR3, as DNA: TGTGCCAGCAGCTTAGGGGGTGAGGGCACCGGGGAGCTGTTTTTT. The rearrangement joins TRBV7-6 to TRBJ2-2, with TRBD2 as a possible D gene (5 bases). V lost 1 base and J 4 bases, leaving 10 bases between the germline ends. Germline-derived CDR1 and CDR2 are SGHVS and FNYEAQ. This CDR3 has 15 residues.

V and J are TRBV7-2 and TRBJ2-6; 7 nucleotides agree with TRBD1. Germline-derived CDR1 and CDR2 are SGHTA and FQGNSA. Trimming took 2 bases from V and 2 from J; bases not matched to a gene: 6. The CDR3 extends over 17 amino acids. CDR3 DNA: TGTGCCAGCAGCTTAAGAGGGGGCAGGACTGGGGCCAACGTCCTGACTTTC. Its protein product is CASSLRGGRTGANVLTF.

The chain employs TRBV5-1 and TRBJ2-3; the D is unclear. Looked up from germline, CDR1 is SGHRS and CDR2 is YFSETQ. CDR3 length equals 14 residues. Trimming removed 3 bases at V and 5 bases at J, with 13 bases between. The CDR3 coding sequence is TGCGCCAGCAGCTCAGAAGTTTCCTTAGATACGCAGTATTTT. This gives the protein CASSSEVSLDTQYF.

The V and J genes are TRBV6-1 and TRBJ1-1; 9 bases match TRBD1. Germline V gene sequence: CDR1 MNHNS, CDR2 SASEGT. Losses at the gene ends were 1 base for V and 3 bases for J; bases not matched to a gene: 6. This CDR3 region has 16 residues. Here the CDR3 reads CASSEVFRTGDTEAFF. CDR3 in DNA: TGTGCCAGCAGTGAAGTCTTTCGGACAGGGGACACTGAAGCTTTCTTT.